This TCR beta chain was sequenced in a study of T cells in localized non-small cell lung cancer. Turning to this clone: What it recognizes is unknown.

Sequencing used immunoSEQ multiplex PCR; TCRdb keeps in-frame clones, though not all of them. The sample includes over 15,000 clones, roughly four fifths of them seen just once. Findings and caveats of the study: Of the tissues analyzed, uninvolved adjacent lung showed maximal T cell clonality, greater than tumor. Analysis by sequencing included only one tumor region, so heterogeneity remains possible.

Germline values: CDR1 MNHEY, CDR2 SVGAGI. This CDR3 is built from 13 residues. Trimming shortened V by 5 bases and J by 5 bases, and 12 bases separated the two germline ends. The receptor was derived from a female donor of 60 years or more with stage I lung adenocarcinoma. The source was peripheral blood, collected before any cancer treatment. The genes are TRBV6-5 and TRBJ1-2; no definite D call. In DNA, the CDR3 is TGTGCCAGCAGTGATCAATGGTATTATGGCTACACCTTC. This gives the protein CASSDQWYYGYTF.